The T cell receptor (beta chain) under discussion was sequenced for a study of T cell clones after liver transplantation (dated by TCRdb to about 2019). Study-level background: The samples were obtained from ITN030ST, a randomized trial that attempted immunosuppression withdrawal within 2 years after liver transplantation. No induction therapy was given to the subjects, and standard immunosuppression was administered until randomization at 12-24 months post-transplant. Third party-reactive TCRbeta sequences from pre-transplant MLRs were also identified as an antigen-independent comparator for donor-reactive sequences. The studied cohort comprised 8 liver transplant recipients, 3 classified as tolerant and 5 as non-tolerant. Blood samples were collected pre-transplant, pre-randomization before withdrawal, and post-randomization after either complete withdrawal or failed withdrawal. Donor-reactive T cell clones were identified by TCRbeta sequencing after a pre-transplant mixed lymphocyte reaction and then tracked in post-transplant blood. Three of the eight recipients were HCV-positive; the others were transplanted for non-autoimmune, non-viral indications. Tolerance was defined as complete withdrawal of immunosuppression for at least one year without a rise in liver enzymes beyond twice the upper limit of normal. The full study reports these points: Once repertoire turnover was taken into account, donor-reactive detection showed a significant reduction for CD4 in 7 of 8 subjects and for CD8 in 8 of 8. A greater decline was seen for donor-reactive sequences than for third party-reactive sequences, suggesting partial antigen-specific deletion unrelated to withdrawal success. Because no allograft tissue specimens were available, donor-reactive T cells may have migrated into the graft instead of being deleted. In most of the 8 subjects, regardless of tolerance or HCV status, circulating donor-reactive CD4 TCRbeta sequences dropped significantly post-transplant. Low numbers of available donor cells limited the measurable donor-reactive repertoire in a couple of subjects. The conclusions were considered preliminary, being limited by small, heterogeneous patient numbers and non-standardized post-transplant time points.

V is reduced by 4 bases and J by 7 bases, leaving a spacing of 18 bases between them. Taken from the germline V gene, the CDR1 and CDR2 loops are SGDLS and YYNGEE. Taken from cysteine to phenylalanine, the CDR3 has 14 residues. CDR3 DNA only is kept here, 42 bases in frame from base 1. Thawed unstimulated PBMCs were stained for CD3, CD4 and CD8 and FACS-sorted into CD3+CD4+ and CD3+CD8+ populations. All 8 studied subjects were randomized to immunosuppression withdrawal. Genomic DNA was isolated with the Qiagen DNeasy Blood and Tissue Kit. Concerning this clone itself: Its target antigen remains unknown. There are no base qualities to consult, and no much larger clone falls within one base.

High-throughput TCRbeta CDR3 sequencing of frozen genomic DNA was performed by immunoSEQ, with PCR amplification, mapping, bias correction and internal controls included. The source study handled its data this way. Only productive rearrangements were retained, and each unique TCRbeta sequence was defined by its CDR3 nucleotide sequence together with its V and J gene. A sequence counted as donor-reactive only if the sequence showed at least 5-fold expansion in CFSE-low cells compared with unstimulated pre-transplant cells and had a frequency of at least 0.01%. Minimum frequency thresholds were set for each subject based on the unstimulated sample with the lowest template count, ensuring at least 90% detection power. Repertoire turnover was measured by Jensen-Shannon divergence between the top 1000 TCRbeta sequences post- and pre-transplant. Changes in detection of donor-reactive sequences were assessed with two-sided Fisher's exact tests. The table was pulled from immuneACCESS by TCRdb, which kept in-frame rearrangements only. Such tables lose some clones; where checked, under half of the loss comes from unresolved V genes, and the rest has no known cause. V and J calls and clone size follow that table, whereas D and trimming were derived from the DNA. The sample data list some 20,000 clones, and approximately 84% of these were observed just once. 35% of the sample rests with the top ten.

The specimen was CD8+ T cells from blood, collected more than 53 months after liver transplant. The clonotype comes from a human patient who received a liver transplant. Where a transplant has occurred, the graft donor may have supplied some of the T cells. Recombination connected TRBV9 to TRBJ2-7; the D element might be TRBD1 or TRBD2, as each aligns at 5 bases. The CDR3 here reads CASSLGDEGEEQYF. The bases are TGTGCCAGCAGCCTTGGAGATGAAGGGGAGGAGCAGTACTTC.